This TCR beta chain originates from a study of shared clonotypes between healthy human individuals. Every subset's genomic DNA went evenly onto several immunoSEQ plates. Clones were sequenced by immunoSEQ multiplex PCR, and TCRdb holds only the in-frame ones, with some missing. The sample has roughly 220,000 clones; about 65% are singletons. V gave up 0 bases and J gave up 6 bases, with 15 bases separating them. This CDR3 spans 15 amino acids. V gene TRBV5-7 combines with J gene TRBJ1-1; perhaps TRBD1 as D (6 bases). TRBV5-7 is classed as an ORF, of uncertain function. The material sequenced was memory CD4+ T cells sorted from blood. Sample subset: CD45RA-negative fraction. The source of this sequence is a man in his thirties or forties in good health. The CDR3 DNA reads TGTGCCAGCAGCTTGGGTCCGGGGGCGTACGCTGAAGCTTTCTTT. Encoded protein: CASSLGPGAYAEAFF.